The 26 T cell receptor beta chains below were found in one sample sequenced in a study of PD-1 blockade in classical Hodgkin lymphoma. Profiled with immunoSEQ multiplex PCR; TCRdb holds only in-frame clones, not every one. This repertoire shows some 19,000 clones, about 81% found once; its top ten account for approximately 6.3%. Brentuximab vedotin exposure varied among the patients, all of whom had relapsed after autologous stem cell transplantation. This material consisted of peripheral blood mononuclear cells (PBMCs), taken at baseline. Receptors were obtained from a human donor with classical Hodgkin lymphoma.

The chain uses TRBV6-1 and TRBJ1-2; 7 bases are shared with TRBD1. V shed 10 bases, J shed 7 bases, and the junction held 12 bases outside the gene matches. Germline-derived CDR1 and CDR2 are MNHNS and SASEGT. This CDR3 has 13 residues. This chain's CDR3 is CATPGQAILGYTF. The CDR3 DNA follows: TGTGCCACCCCAGGACAGGCGATCCTTGGCTACACCTTC.

The rearrangement uses TRBV5-6 and TRBJ2-7, with D possibly called TRBD1 or TRBD2 (5 bases each). V was cut by 4 bases and J by 5 bases, with 13 bases left in between. Germline lookup yields CDR1 SGHDT and CDR2 YYEEEE. There are 13 residues in the CDR3. This CDR3 is CASSPTWGNEQYF. The CDR3 DNA is TGTGCCAGCAGCCCGACTTGGGGGAACGAGCAGTACTTC.

The V gene is TRBV9, the J gene TRBJ2-1, with 8 bases aligning to TRBD1. V gave up 4 bases and J gave up 4 bases; unmatched junction bases: 7. The CDR3 is 15 amino acids. Germline V gene data show CDR1 as SGDLS and CDR2 as YYNGEE. The CDR3 DNA reads as TGTGCCAGCAGCCCCCGACAGGGGACTTACAATGAGCAGTTCTTC. Its protein is CASSPRQGTYNEQFF.

This clone appeared once. The chain links TRBV4-3 to TRBJ1-1; tentative D call: TRBD1 (6 bases). CDR1 is LGHNA and CDR2 is YSLEER in the germline V gene. This CDR3 is built from 18 residues. V was cut by 1 base and J by 0 bases, with 18 bases left in between. The CDR3 reads CASSQALGGAPLNTEAFF. CDR3 DNA: TGCGCCAGCAGCCAAGCCCTGGGGGGGGCTCCCCTGAACACTGAAGCTTTCTTT.

CDR3 in DNA: TGTGCCAGCAGCGCGAGCCATAGCACGAACTATGGCTACACCTTC. Encoded protein: CASSASHSTNYGYTF. This chain joins TRBV5-5 and TRBJ1-2; D is undetermined. Germline lookup yields CDR1 SGHKS and CDR2 YYEKEE (reference sequence). CDR3 size: 15 residues. Trimming removed 4 bases at V and 2 bases at J, with 15 bases between.

The chain uses TRBV7-9 and TRBJ1-2, with D perhaps TRBD1 (5 bases). The germline V gene encodes CDR1 SEHNR and CDR2 FQNEAQ (reference sequence). The CDR3 consists of 14 residues. With 5 bases removed from V and 1 base from J, the gap between germline ends came to 11 bases. CDR3 loop: CASSRDVNNYGYTF. For the CDR3, the DNA is TGTGCCAGCAGCAGGGACGTAAATAACTATGGCTACACCTTC.

The chain recombines TRBV18 with TRBJ2-1, with D perhaps TRBD2 (6 bases). V shed 0 bases and J shed 7 bases, with 16 bases lying between them. The CDR3 contains 16 residues. CDR1 and CDR2 (germline): KGHSH, LQKENI. The CDR3 loop is CASSPPGLARENEQFF. The CDR3 DNA follows: TGTGCCAGCTCACCACCGGGATTAGCCCGGGAGAATGAGCAGTTCTTC.

The table lists this clone with a few counts. The chain carries TRBV11-2 and TRBJ2-7; TRBD1 matches at 9 bases. Unmatched junction bases numbered 5, after V lost 5 bases and J lost 3 bases. CDR3 length equals 14 residues. Germline assignment: CDR1 SGHAT and CDR2 FQNNGV. The CDR3 DNA sequence: TGTGCCAGCAGCGGACAGGGGTACCACTACGAGCAGTACTTC. Amino acids: CASSGQGYHYEQYF. The full variable domain, in which reference TRBV11-2 and TRBJ2-7 provide the parts outside the CDR3, is EAGVAQSPRYKIIEKRQSVAFWCNPISGHATLYWYQQILGQGPKLLIQFQNNGVVDDSQLPKDRFSAERLKGVDSTLKIQPAKLEDSAVYLCASSGQGYHYEQYFGPGTRLTVT.

This clone was detected only once. The gene calls are TRBV6-6 and TRBJ1-5, with 7 nucleotides matching TRBD1. Germline V gene lookup returns CDR1 MNHNY and CDR2 SVGAGI (reference sequence). The CDR3 contains 16 residues. Trimming removed 2 bases from V and 5 bases from J; junction bases left unmatched: 9. CDR3 bases: TGTGCCAGCAGTTACGGGGGATTTACAGGGGATCAGCCCCAGCATTTT. Translated, it gives CASSYGGFTGDQPQHF.

The chain is built from TRBV7-8 and TRBJ1-1; D remains ambiguous. V was shortened by 2 bases and J by 1 base, with 5 bases between the two germline ends. Germline V gene data show CDR1 as SGHVS and CDR2 as FQNEAQ. CDR3 size: 13 residues. The CDR3 coding sequence is TGTGCCAGCAGCTTAAACTGGAACACTGAAGCTTTCTTT. It specifies CASSLNWNTEAFF.

The chain is built from TRBV27 and TRBJ2-5, with 9 positions matching TRBD1. Trimming at V came to 3 bases and at J to 5 bases, leaving 13 bases not matched to a gene. Germline CDR1 and CDR2: MNHEY and SMNVEV (reference sequence). The CDR3 has 17 amino acids. Here the CDR3 reads CASSLFPRQGEAETQYF. DNA of the CDR3: TGTGCCAGCAGTTTGTTCCCGCGACAGGGGGAGGCGGAGACCCAGTACTTC.

The chain links TRBV28 to TRBJ1-4; D gene uncertain. The CDR3 covers 15 residues. The germline V gene encodes CDR1 MDHEN and CDR2 SYDVKM. Trimming removed 0 bases at V and 8 bases at J, with 13 bases between. CDR3 nucleotides: TGTGCCAGCAGTTTATGGGGTCCGGCCGGCGAAAAACTGTTTTTT. It is translated as CASSLWGPAGEKLFF.

The V call is TRBV7-8, the J call TRBJ2-5; 10 bases map to TRBD1. The CDR3 sequence is 16 residues long. The V gene end was trimmed by 6 bases and the J gene end by 1 base; junction bases not matched to a gene: 8. CDR1 is SGHVS, CDR2 FQNEAQ, per germline. CDR3 residues: CASRAGTGVFQETQYF. In nucleotides, the CDR3 is TGTGCCAGCAGAGCAGGGACAGGGGTTTTCCAAGAGACCCAGTACTTC.

This chain uses TRBV28 with TRBJ2-5, with D possibly being TRBD2 (7 bases). Deletions cut 7 bases from V and 5 bases from J, with 20 bases between. CDR1 is MDHEN, CDR2 SYDVKM, per germline. The CDR3 length is 15 residues. The CDR3 is CASNLRGAYMETQYF. In nucleotides, the CDR3 is TGTGCCAGCAACCTCCGGGGGGCATACATGGAGACCCAGTACTTC.

This sequence joins TRBV2 and TRBJ1-1, with a tentative D call TRBD1 (5 bases). The CDR3 length is 14 residues. CDR1 and CDR2 (germline): SNHLY, FYNNEI. V gave up 9 bases and J gave up 1 base, with 15 bases separating them. This CDR3 is CASNLQGPNTEAFF. The CDR3 bases are TGTGCCAGTAACCTTCAGGGACCGAACACTGAAGCTTTCTTT.

The chain couples TRBV5-6 to TRBJ1-1, with D possibly being TRBD1 (6 bases). This CDR3 has 17 residues. The V and J ends lost 4 bases and 3 bases respectively, with 22 bases between them. Germline-derived CDR1 and CDR2 are SGHDT and YYEEEE. The CDR3 sequence is CASSNYYRDIDYTEAFF. CDR3 sequence (DNA): TGTGCCAGCAGCAATTACTACCGGGACATAGACTACACTGAAGCTTTCTTT.

This rearrangement joins TRBV7-2 to TRBJ2-3, with D perhaps TRBD1 or TRBD2 (5 bases each). The length of the CDR3 is 15 residues. V lost 3 bases and J 2 bases, leaving 12 bases between the germline ends. The V gene's germline CDR1 is SGHTA and CDR2 FQGNSA. The CDR3 region has the DNA TGTGCCAGCAGCTTGGTGGGGGTTTTCACAGATACGCAGTATTTT. Protein: CASSLVGVFTDTQYF.

The chain carries TRBV6-6 and TRBJ1-2; 7 bases fit TRBD1. Germline V gives CDR1 MNHNY, CDR2 SVGAGI (reference sequence). The CDR3 covers 15 residues. The J segment lost 5 bases and the V segment lost 4 bases, leaving 10 bases of the junction unmatched. The DNA of the CDR3 is TGTGCCAGCAGTTTCTCATCGGGACAGCGATATGGCTACACCTTC. Translating it yields CASSFSSGQRYGYTF.

This clone was detected once. V usage is TRBV5-6 and J usage is TRBJ1-4, with a tentative D call TRBD1 (6 bases). The CDR3 is 14 residues long. Deletions cut 4 bases from V and 5 bases from J, with 12 bases between. From germline, CDR1 is SGHDT and CDR2 YYEEEE. This CDR3 reads CASSMGQGNEKLFF. Here the CDR3 DNA reads TGTGCCAGCAGCATGGGACAAGGAAATGAAAAACTGTTTTTT.

The sample holds a few counts of this clone. The DNA for the CDR3 is TGTGCCAGCAGATCCATCGCAAGGGGATCGGGGTATGGCTACACCTTC. Its protein is CASRSIARGSGYGYTF. V gene TRBV11-2 combines with J gene TRBJ1-2; TRBD1 is a possible D gene (5 bases). Trimming took off 6 bases at V and 5 bases at J, with 22 bases between the two ends. Germline V gene data show CDR1 as SGHAT and CDR2 as FQNNGV. The CDR3 is made up of 16 amino acids.

This rearrangement joins TRBV19 to TRBJ2-3, with D tentatively TRBD1 (6 bases). Germline V gene sequence: CDR1 LNHDA, CDR2 SQIVND (reference sequence). V was clipped by 5 bases and J by 4 bases, with 22 bases between them. The CDR3 totals 17 residues. CDR3 nucleotides: TGTGCCAGTAGTTGGCTGCGACAGGCAAGATATTCAGATACGCAGTATTTT. It specifies CASSWLRQARYSDTQYF.

V gene TRBV6-5 combines with J gene TRBJ2-2; D is possibly TRBD1 (6 bases). The germline CDR1 and CDR2 sequences are MNHEY and SVGAGI. Trimming left V 0 bases short and J 4 bases short, with 12 bases between. The CDR3 length is 16 residues. CDR3 in amino acids: CASSYSFGGRTGELFF. The DNA of the CDR3 is TGTGCCAGCAGTTACTCGTTTGGGGGCCGCACCGGGGAGCTGTTTTTT.

This clone was counted once. The chain has TRBV28 and TRBJ2-3; tentative D call: TRBD1 (6 bases). This CDR3 spans 16 amino acids. Germline V lookup: CDR1 MDHEN, CDR2 SYDVKM. Trimming removed 6 bases from V and 3 bases from J, with 19 bases in between. This chain's CDR3 is CASSKVGTSLTDTQYF. CDR3 sequence (DNA): TGTGCCAGCAGCAAAGTAGGGACAAGCCTTACAGATACGCAGTATTTT.

This clone appeared a single time. This chain connects TRBV4-3 to TRBJ2-5; the D gene is possibly TRBD2 (5 bases). The J call could be wrong; TRBJ2-7 is a better fit for the DNA end. The germline V gene has CDR1 LGHNA and CDR2 YSLEER. This CDR3 is 14 amino acids long. CDR3 coding DNA: TGCGCCAGCAGCCAAGATATCGGGGCCTACGAGCAGTACTTC. Residues: CASSQDIGAYEQYF.

The V and J genes are TRBV30 and TRBJ1-4; D remains unclear. The CDR3 loop spans 13 amino acids. The ends were cut back, 3 bases at V and 3 bases at J, with 8 bases in the middle. Per the germline V gene, CDR1 is GTSNPN and CDR2 is SVGIG (reference sequence). The CDR3 loop reads CAWSGRSNEKLFF. CDR3 DNA: TGTGCCTGGAGCGGGAGGTCTAATGAAAAACTGTTTTTT.

The J gene is TRBJ1-1, the V gene TRBV9; 8 bases agree with TRBD1. V was pared by 2 bases and J by 0 bases, with 6 bases of the junction left unmatched. From germline, CDR1 is SGDLS and CDR2 YYNGEE. The CDR3 has 16 amino acids. In nucleotides, the CDR3 is TGTGCCAGCAGCGTCAGTAGGGACAGGTTGAACACTGAAGCTTTCTTT. Translation: CASSVSRDRLNTEAFF.